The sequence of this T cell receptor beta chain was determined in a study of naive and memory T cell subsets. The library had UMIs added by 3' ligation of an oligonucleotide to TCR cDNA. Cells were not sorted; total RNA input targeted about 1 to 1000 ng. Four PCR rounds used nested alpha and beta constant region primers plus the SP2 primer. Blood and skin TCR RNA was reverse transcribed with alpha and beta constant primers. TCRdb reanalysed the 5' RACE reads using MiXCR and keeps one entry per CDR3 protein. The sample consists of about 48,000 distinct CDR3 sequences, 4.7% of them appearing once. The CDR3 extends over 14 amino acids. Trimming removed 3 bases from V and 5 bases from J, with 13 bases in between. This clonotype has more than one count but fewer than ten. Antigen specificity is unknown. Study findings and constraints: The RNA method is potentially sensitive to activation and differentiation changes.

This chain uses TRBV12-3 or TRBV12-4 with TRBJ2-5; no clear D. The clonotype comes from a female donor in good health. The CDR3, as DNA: TGTGCCAGCAGTTTCCTATCCTTTGGGGAGACCCAGTACTTC. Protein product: CASSFLSFGETQYF.